The table lists the clone carrying this T cell receptor beta chain with a few counts. Its matching antigen is unknown. Lesional scalp punch biopsies and peripheral blood came from alopecia areata patients. These data come from a study of CD8+ T cells in alopecia areata. Study conclusions and caveats: Sequences from scalp samples also cover resident alphabeta T cells of normal skin. Whereas mice showed it more clearly, TCR sharing across patients was murkier, possibly because of HLA. Higher clonality than in normal scalp was seen in lesional scalp, especially alopecia totalis/universalis.

The V end was cut by 5 bases, the J end by 0 bases, with 10 bases between. Germline CDR1 and CDR2: GTSNPN and SVGIG (reference sequence). This CDR3 has 13 amino acids. After isolation, RNA underwent reverse transcription to generate cDNA as the sequencing template. Sequenced by immunoSEQ multiplex PCR; TCRdb stores in-frame clones only, minus some. The sample gives about 140,000 clones, approximately 49% of which show up once; 0.95% to 1% is in the top ten. The chain couples TRBV30 to TRBJ1-1; D is unresolved. The receptor was derived from a human donor with alopecia areata. Sequencing used CD4+ T cells sorted from blood, obtained at week 0. In DNA, the CDR3 is TGTGCCTGGGAAGGGCAGATGAACACTGAAGCTTTCTTT. It translates to CAWEGQMNTEAFF.